Listed below are T cell receptor beta chains from one sample, sequenced in a study of cytomegalovirus exposure and HLA in healthy donors. Some clones are missing from TCRdb's copy, which holds only in-frame ones; the method was immunoSEQ multiplex PCR. Of about 150,000 clones in the sample, 70% to 80% are singletons; the top ten hold roughly 4%. Sequencing was performed on PBMCs. The receptors stem from a woman aged 40 to 50 in good health and CMV-seronegative. Both conserved end residues are part of each CDR3. A D gene is named only where the DNA matches it firmly. Clone size is shown for a subset of rows, as once, few, many or a class of expanded clone.

.	TRBV7-2	TRBJ1-5	.	CASSLLGASNQPQHF	TGTGCCAGCAGCTTACTGGGCGCTTCAAATCAGCCCCAGCATTTT
.	TRBV5-1	TRBJ1-1	TRBD1	CASTKGGVTEAFF	TGCGCCAGCACGAAAGGGGGCGTCACTGAAGCTTTCTTT
.	TRBV4-1	TRBJ1-2	.	CASSSGPNYGYTF	TGCGCCAGCAGCTCAGGGCCTAACTATGGCTACACCTTC
.	TRBV18	TRBJ2-7	.	CASSPGTSYEQYF	TGTGCCAGCTCACCAGGGACTTCCTACGAGCAGTACTTC
few	TRBV5-4	TRBJ2-6	.	CASSLEQAGANVLTF	TGTGCCAGCAGCTTGGAACAGGCAGGGGCCAACGTCCTGACTTTC
.	TRBV4-2	TRBJ1-3	TRBD1	CASSQDGTGNSGSRNTIYF	TGTGCCAGCAGCCAAGATGGGACAGGGAATAGTGGTTCTAGAAACACCATATATTTT
once	TRBV5-1	TRBJ2-7	.	CASSILTGNSRYEQYF	TGCGCCAGCAGCATATTGACAGGAAACTCTCGCTACGAGCAGTACTTC
.	TRBV7-8	TRBJ1-6	.	CASSPLPGNYADSPLHF	TGTGCCAGCAGCCCCTTACCGGGGAACTATGCTGATTCACCCCTCCACTTT
.	TRBV27	TRBJ2-2	.	CASSLSSYTGELFF	TGTGCCAGCAGTTTATCGTCTTACACCGGGGAGCTGTTTTTT
few	TRBV28	TRBJ2-1	.	CASSLSGFSYNEQFF	TGTGCCAGCAGTTTGTCGGGATTCTCCTACAATGAGCAGTTCTTC
.	TRBV7-2	TRBJ2-1	.	CAQSPGRGSYNEQFF	TGTGCCCAATCGCCCGGCAGGGGATCCTACAATGAGCAGTTCTTC
.	TRBV6-6	TRBJ1-1	.	CASRSPGGFTEAFF	TGTGCCAGCAGATCCCCCGGGGGGTTCACTGAAGCTTTCTTT
few	TRBV4-1	TRBJ2-1	TRBD2	CASSQSWGSGGGNEQFF	TGCGCCAGCAGCCAATCGTGGGGGTCTGGGGGGGGCAATGAGCAGTTCTTC
.	TRBV25-1	TRBJ1-1	TRBD1	CASRRQGRTEAFF	TGTGCCAGCAGGCGACAGGGGAGGACTGAAGCTTTCTTT
few	TRBV10-3	TRBJ1-1	.	CAISTEMNTEAFF	TGTGCCATCTCTACAGAAATGAACACTGAAGCTTTCTTT
.	TRBV29-1	TRBJ2-3	TRBD2	CSVVFGLAGGTDTQYF	TGCAGCGTTGTTTTCGGCCTAGCGGGGGGCACAGATACGCAGTATTTT
.	TRBV5-1	TRBJ1-2	TRBD1	CASSLMPGQGNYGYTF	TGCGCCAGCAGCTTGATGCCGGGACAGGGGAACTATGGCTACACCTTC
.	TRBV5-5	TRBJ2-1	.	CASSLSGEQFF	TGTGCCAGCAGCTTAAGCGGTGAGCAGTTCTTC
.	TRBV11-2	TRBJ1-1	.	CATPAGPHPTEAFF	TGTGCCACCCCGGCGGGACCCCACCCGACTGAAGCTTTCTTT
.	TRBV5-1	TRBJ1-1	.	CASSLATGIDTEAFF	TGCGCCAGCAGCTTGGCCACGGGAATAGACACTGAAGCTTTCTTT
.	TRBV6-1	TRBJ1-2	.	CASSRDLGGYTF	TGTGCCAGCTCACGAGATCTCGGTGGCTACACCTTC
.	TRBV5-1	TRBJ2-7	.	CASRPIPSSYEQYF	TGCGCCAGCCGTCCTATTCCGAGCTCCTACGAGCAGTACTTC
once	TRBV19	TRBJ2-3	.	CASSTEDKYTDTQYF	TGTGCCAGTAGTACAGAAGACAAGTACACAGATACGCAGTATTTT
.	TRBV10-3	TRBJ1-3	.	CAITPDSGNTIYF	TGTGCCATCACCCCAGACTCTGGAAACACCATATATTTT
.	TRBV6-6	TRBJ2-1	.	CASSYSTQGYEQFF	TGTGCCAGCAGTTACTCCACACAGGGATACGAGCAGTTCTTC
once	TRBV29-1	TRBJ2-2	TRBD2	CSVEEGWGLPNTGELFF	TGCAGCGTTGAAGAAGGCTGGGGACTACCGAACACCGGGGAGCTGTTTTTT
.	TRBV11-1	TRBJ2-3	.	CASSLGDWLQTDTQYF	TGTGCCAGCAGCTTAGGGGACTGGCTTCAAACAGATACGCAGTATTTT
.	TRBV7-2	TRBJ2-7	TRBD2	CASSVGLAGTYEQYF	TGTGCCAGCAGCGTAGGACTAGCGGGGACCTACGAGCAGTACTTC
.	TRBV10-3	TRBJ2-7	TRBD1	CAIRSGTGVYEQYF	TGTGCCATCAGGTCAGGGACAGGGGTTTACGAGCAGTACTTC
.	TRBV28	TRBJ1-2	TRBD1	CASNDRGPLGGYTF	TGTGCCAGCAACGACAGGGGACCCCTCGGGGGCTACACCTTC
.	TRBV14	TRBJ2-1	TRBD2	CASSQESHLAGGSNEQFF	TGTGCCAGCAGCCAAGAGAGCCATTTGGCGGGGGGGAGTAATGAGCAGTTCTTC
few	TRBV28	TRBJ2-2	.	CASRWGRNTGELFF	TGTGCCAGCAGGTGGGGGCGAAACACCGGGGAGCTGTTTTTT